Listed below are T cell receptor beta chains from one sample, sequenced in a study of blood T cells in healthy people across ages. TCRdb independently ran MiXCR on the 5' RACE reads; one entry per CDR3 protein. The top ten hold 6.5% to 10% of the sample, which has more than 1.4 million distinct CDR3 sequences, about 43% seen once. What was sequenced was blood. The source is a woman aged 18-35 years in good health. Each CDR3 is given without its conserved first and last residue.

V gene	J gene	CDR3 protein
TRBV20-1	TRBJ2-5	SARAISGTFPWAEQY
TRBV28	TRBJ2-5	ASSFAGGSRETQY
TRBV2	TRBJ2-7	ASKWEGASEQY
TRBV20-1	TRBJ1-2	SARDLGGGYGYT
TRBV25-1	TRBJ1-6	ASSGVTGGSPLH
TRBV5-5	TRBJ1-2	ASSPLPDGEYGYT
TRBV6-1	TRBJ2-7	ASSEALGGREQY
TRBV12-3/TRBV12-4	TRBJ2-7	ASRRMTGANSYEQY
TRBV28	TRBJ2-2	AGSVGGANTGELF
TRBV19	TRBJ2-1	ASDIAGGSYNEQF
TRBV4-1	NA	ASSQVMRSGYEQY
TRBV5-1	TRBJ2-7	ASSPRLAGGYREQY
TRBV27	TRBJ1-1	ASSSLQGVNTEAF
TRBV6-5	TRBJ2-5	ASSLNPTSAGETQY
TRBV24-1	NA	ATSLGPGVRGEQY
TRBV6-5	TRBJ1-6	ASSYSGGLYNSPLH
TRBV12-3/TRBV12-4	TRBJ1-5	ASSHYRGSGNQPQH
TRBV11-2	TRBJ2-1	ASSLSGRATYNEQF
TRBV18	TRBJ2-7	ASSPSDGPYEQY
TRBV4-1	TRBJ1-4	ASSQDRGALF
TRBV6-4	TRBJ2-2	ASSALAGAIGELF
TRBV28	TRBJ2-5	ASWEGGGETQY
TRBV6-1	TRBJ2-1	ASTEPSRSSYNEQF
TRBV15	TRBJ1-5	ATSENGGTGKQPQH
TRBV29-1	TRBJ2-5	SGKAGGGSKTQY
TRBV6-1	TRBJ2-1	ASSDLSGGTLSNEQF
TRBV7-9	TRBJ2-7	AYEKGNTYEQY
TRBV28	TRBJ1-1	ASRPGGTNTEAF
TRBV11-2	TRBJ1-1	ASSRGRGSSEAF
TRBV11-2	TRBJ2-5	ASSLGAGAQY
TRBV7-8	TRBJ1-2	ASSSWRQETYGYT
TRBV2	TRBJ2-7	ASTGQGGPYEQY
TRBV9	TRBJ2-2	ASSASGRFDGELF
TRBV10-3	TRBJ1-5	AISESRGGQPQH
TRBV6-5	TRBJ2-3	ASSRKPTSTDTQY
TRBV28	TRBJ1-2	ASNTANYGYT
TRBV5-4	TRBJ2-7	ASSLASAAGVREQY
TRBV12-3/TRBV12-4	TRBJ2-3	ASSHPTSGPTDTQY
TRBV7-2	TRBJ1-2	ASSPRGTATHNTYGYT
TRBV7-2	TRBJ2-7	ASTFVADPYNEQY
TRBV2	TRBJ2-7	ASSLGGSLSYEQY
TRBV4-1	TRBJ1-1	ASSQDRASLEAF
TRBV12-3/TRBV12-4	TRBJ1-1	ASTWSGRSTEAF
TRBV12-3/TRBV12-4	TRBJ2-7	ASRRQSYEQY
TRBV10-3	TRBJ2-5	AISQGAQNREQY
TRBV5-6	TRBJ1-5	ASSSTGEGDQPQH
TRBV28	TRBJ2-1	ACRAVKGSSYNEQF
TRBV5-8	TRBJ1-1	ASSPIGQSNTEAF
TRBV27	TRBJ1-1	ASSPRLGRNTEAF
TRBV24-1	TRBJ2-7	ATGSYSYEQY
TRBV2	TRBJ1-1	ASSDRGPAF
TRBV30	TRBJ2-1	AWSGGLAGVHNEQF
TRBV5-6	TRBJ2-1	ASSARSISYNEQF
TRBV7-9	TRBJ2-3	ASIMTSGTDTQY
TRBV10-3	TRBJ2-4	AISARDRGENIQY
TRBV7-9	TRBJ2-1	ASSLALAARLQF
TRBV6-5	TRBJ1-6	ASSYQKEGRGLWGSPLH